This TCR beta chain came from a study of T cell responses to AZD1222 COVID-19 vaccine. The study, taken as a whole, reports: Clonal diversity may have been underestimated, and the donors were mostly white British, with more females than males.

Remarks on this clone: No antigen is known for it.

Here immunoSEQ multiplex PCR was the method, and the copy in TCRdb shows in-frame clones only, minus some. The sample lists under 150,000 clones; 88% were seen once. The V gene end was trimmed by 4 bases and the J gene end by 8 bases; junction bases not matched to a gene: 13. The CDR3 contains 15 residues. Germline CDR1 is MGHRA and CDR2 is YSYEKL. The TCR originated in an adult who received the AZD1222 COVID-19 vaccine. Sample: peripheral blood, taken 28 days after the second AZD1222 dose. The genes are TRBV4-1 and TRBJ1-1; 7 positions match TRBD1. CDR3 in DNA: TGCGCCAGCAGCCTCTCGGGCAGGGGGGTGTCGGAAGCTTTCTTT. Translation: CASSLSGRGVSEAFF.